What follows is one T cell receptor beta chain and its context. Its cognate antigen has yet to be identified. No base quality information exists; no much larger clone differs at one position. This record belongs to a study of blood T cell repertoires in COVID-19 (dated by TCRdb to the early 2020s). About the investigation overall: The collaborator samples originated in the United States, Italy and Spain and spanned the acute and convalescent phases of COVID-19. Samples came from the ongoing ImmuneRACE study (first 160 participants) plus 1,254 subjects from 6 global collaborators. Subjects who had been exposed to COVID-19, were actively infected with it, or had recovered from it provided the deeply sampled blood TCRbeta repertoires that made up the dataset. A freely available public database, intended as a resource for researchers studying the immune response to SARS-CoV-2, is where the repertoires were released. Sample metadata almost always included a de-identified subject ID, COVID-19 status, age in years and sex. Where available, HLA class I and class II types were obtained from metadata supplied by the sample provider rather than from assay-based typing. The material from the prospective study consisted of cDNA or gDNA derived from T cells, B-cell-depleted T cells, or PBMCs. General conclusions and limits of the study: Clinical and demographic metadata were provided uncurated, with the amount varying by source and participant.

TCRbeta CDR3 regions were amplified from genomic DNA by means of the immunoSEQ Assay, a bias-controlled multiplex PCR. Per the authors' processing: The number of nucleated cells in each sample was estimated by amplification of reference gene primers within the assay. Sequence reads were collapsed and filtered to measure the absolute abundance of every unique TCRbeta CDR3 rearrangement. For each sample, productive Simpson clonality was calculated as the square root of Simpson's diversity index across productive rearrangements. The immuneACCESS repertoire file appears here via TCRdb, limited to in-frame rearrangements. These files lack a portion of the clones; in checked studies, under half of the deficit traces to unresolved V genes, and the cause of the others is not known. That table is the source of V, J and clone size, and D and trimming were worked out from the DNA. The sample contains roughly 170,000 clones, roughly nine tenths of them found a single time. Of the sample, approximately 24% is held by the ten largest clones.

At the junction V is shortened by 4 bases and J by 0 bases, with 8 bases in between. The germline V gene gives CDR1 as KGHDR and CDR2 as SFDVKD. From the cysteine through the phenylalanine, the CDR3 covers 14 amino acids. Of the read, only the CDR3 DNA is kept; its 42 bases are in frame from base 1. The collaborating institutions used their own protocols to collect whole blood in K2EDTA tubes. For TCRbeta analysis, collaborators shipped samples as frozen whole blood, isolated PBMCs, or DNA extracted from either of those sample types. The source of this sequence is a man in his 60s with acute or convalescent COVID-19. The sequencing input was peripheral blood. This chain is built from TRBV24-1 and TRBJ2-5; confidence is insufficient to name the D gene. The sequenced DNA is TGTGCCACCAGTGACTTCGGGTACCAAGAGACCCAGTACTTC. Its protein reads: CATSDFGYQETQYF.